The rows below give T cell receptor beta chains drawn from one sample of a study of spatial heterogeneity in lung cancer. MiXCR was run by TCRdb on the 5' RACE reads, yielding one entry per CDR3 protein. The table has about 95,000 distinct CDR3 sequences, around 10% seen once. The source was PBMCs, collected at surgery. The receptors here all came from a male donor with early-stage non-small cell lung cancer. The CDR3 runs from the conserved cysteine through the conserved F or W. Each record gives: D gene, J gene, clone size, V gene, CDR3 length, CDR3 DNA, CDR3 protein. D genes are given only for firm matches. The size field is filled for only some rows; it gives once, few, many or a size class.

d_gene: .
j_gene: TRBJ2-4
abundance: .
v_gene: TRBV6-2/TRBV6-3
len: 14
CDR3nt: TGTGCCAGCAGTTACTCCGGGACAATGAACATTCAGTACTTC
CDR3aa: CASSYSGTMNIQYF

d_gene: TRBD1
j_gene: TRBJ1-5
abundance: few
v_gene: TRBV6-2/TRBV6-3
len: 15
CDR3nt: TGTGCCAGCAGTTACAGGGACAGGGCTTATCAGCCCCAGCATTTT
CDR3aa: CASSYRDRAYQPQHF

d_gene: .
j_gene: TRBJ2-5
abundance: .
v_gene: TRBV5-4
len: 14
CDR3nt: TGTGCCAGCAGCCCCCGGGGGACTCAAGAGACCCAGTACTTC
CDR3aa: CASSPRGTQETQYF

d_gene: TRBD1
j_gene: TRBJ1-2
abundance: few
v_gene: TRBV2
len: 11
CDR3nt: TGTGCCAGCTGGACAGGGGGTGGCTACACCTTC
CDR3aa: CASWTGGGYTF

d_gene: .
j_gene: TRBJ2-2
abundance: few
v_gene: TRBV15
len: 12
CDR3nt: TGTGCCACCAGCAGGTACGACGGGGAGCTGTTTTTT
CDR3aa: CATSRYDGELFF

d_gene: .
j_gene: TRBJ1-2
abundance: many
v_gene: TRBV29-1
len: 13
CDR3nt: TGCAGCGTTGGTACCCGGGAAAGGGGTGGCTACACCTTC
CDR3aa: CSVGTRERGGYTF

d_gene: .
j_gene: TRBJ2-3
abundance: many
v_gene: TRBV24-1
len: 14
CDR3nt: TGTGCCACCAGTGGCGTTGGCTCCACAGATACGCAGTATTTT
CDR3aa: CATSGVGSTDTQYF

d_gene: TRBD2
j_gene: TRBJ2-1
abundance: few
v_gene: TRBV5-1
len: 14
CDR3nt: TGCGCCAGCAAAGCGGGAGGGGCCTACAATGAGCAGTTCTTC
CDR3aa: CASKAGGAYNEQFF

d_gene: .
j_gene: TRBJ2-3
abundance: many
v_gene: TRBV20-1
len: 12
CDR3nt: TGCAGTCCCCTTGGGAGCACAGATACGCAGTATTTT
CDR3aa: CSPLGSTDTQYF

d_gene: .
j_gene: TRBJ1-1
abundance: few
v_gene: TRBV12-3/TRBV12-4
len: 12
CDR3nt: TGTGCCAGCAGTTTATTCGACAGGGAAGCTTTCTTT
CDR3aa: CASSLFDREAFF

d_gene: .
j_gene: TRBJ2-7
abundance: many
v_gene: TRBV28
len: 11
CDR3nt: TGTGCCAGCAGTCTAGGGGGCGAGCAGTACTTC
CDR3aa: CASSLGGEQYF

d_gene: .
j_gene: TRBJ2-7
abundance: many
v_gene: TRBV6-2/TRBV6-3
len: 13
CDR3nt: TGTGCCAGCAGTTTACTGCTCTTCTACGAGCAGTACTTC
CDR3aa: CASSLLLFYEQYF

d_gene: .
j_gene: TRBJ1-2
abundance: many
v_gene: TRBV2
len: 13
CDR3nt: TGTGCCAGCATGGGGGGAATCTACTATGGCTACACCTTC
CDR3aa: CASMGGIYYGYTF

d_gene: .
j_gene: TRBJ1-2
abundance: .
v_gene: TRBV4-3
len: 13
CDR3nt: TGCGCCAGCAGCCAAGATAGAGGGGATGGCTACACCTTC
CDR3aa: CASSQDRGDGYTF

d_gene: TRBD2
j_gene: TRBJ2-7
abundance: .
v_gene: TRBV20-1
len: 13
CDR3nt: TGCAGTGCTACGGCGGGGGGTAACTACGAGCAGTACTTC
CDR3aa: CSATAGGNYEQYF

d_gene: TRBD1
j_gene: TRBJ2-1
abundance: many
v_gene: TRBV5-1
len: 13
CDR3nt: TGCGCCAGCAGCTTAACAGGGGACAATGAGCAGTTCTTC
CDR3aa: CASSLTGDNEQFF

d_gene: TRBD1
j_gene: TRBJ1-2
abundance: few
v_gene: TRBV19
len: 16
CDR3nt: TGTGCCAGTAGTACTCATCCCGGGACAGGGAACTATGGCTACACCTTC
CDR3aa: CASSTHPGTGNYGYTF

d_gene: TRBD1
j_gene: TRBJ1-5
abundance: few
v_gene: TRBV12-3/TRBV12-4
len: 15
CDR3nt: TGTGCCAGCAGGGCGGGACAGGGAGTTGGTCAGCCCCAGCATTTT
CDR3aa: CASRAGQGVGQPQHF

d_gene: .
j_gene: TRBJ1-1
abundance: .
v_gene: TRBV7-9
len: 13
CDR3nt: TGTGCCAGCAGCTTAGCCAGGGGCACTGAAGCTTTCTTT
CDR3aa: CASSLARGTEAFF

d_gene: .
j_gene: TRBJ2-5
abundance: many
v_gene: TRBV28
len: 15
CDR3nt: TGTGCCAGCAGTTTATCGGCAGGGACCTCCGGGACCCAGTACTTC
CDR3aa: CASSLSAGTSGTQYF

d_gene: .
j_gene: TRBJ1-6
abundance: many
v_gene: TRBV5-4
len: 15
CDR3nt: TGTGCCAGCAGCTTGGGCAGCTCCTATAATTCACCCCTCCACTTT
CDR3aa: CASSLGSSYNSPLHF

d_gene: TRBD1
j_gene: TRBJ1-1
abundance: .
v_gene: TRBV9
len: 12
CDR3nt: TGTGCCAGCAGCGTAGAGACAGGGAAAGCTTTCTTT
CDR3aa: CASSVETGKAFF